This entry concerns a single T cell receptor beta chain. Its antigen is not identified. This sample was taken from a study of cytomegalovirus exposure and HLA in healthy donors. Points from the study as a whole: Specificity for CMV antigens was confirmed in vitro for a few of the CMV-associated chains.

Germline V gene data show CDR1 as SGDLS and CDR2 as YYNGEE. V was clipped by 2 bases and J by 0 bases; unmatched bases: 8. The CDR3 sequence is 18 residues long. PCR used 60 Vbeta primers and 13 Jbeta primers. The repertoire was sequenced with immunoSEQ multiplex PCR; TCRdb's copy has only in-frame clones and lacks some. The sample includes 90,000 to 150,000 clones, over 75% of them seen just once. The chain joins TRBV9 to TRBJ1-3, with TRBD1 matching 10 bases. This TCR was sampled from a man aged 40-49 years in good health and CMV-seropositive. Material: PBMCs. The CDR3 DNA is TGTGCCAGCAGCGTGGCAGGACAGGGGGTTCTCTCTGGAAACACCATATATTTT. Translated, it gives CASSVAGQGVLSGNTIYF.